The 13 T cell receptor beta chains below all came from one sample that was sequenced in a study of neoadjuvant nivolumab and ipilimumab in lung cancer. This table comes from immunoSEQ multiplex PCR, and its TCRdb copy is limited to in-frame clones, with some not included. The table lists fewer than 35,000 clones, 80% to 95% of them singletons. The specimen comprised peripheral blood, sampled after neoadjuvant nivolumab, alone or with ipilimumab, at or shortly before surgery. Receptor source: an adult with non-small cell lung cancer.

J is TRBJ2-5 and V is TRBV29-1; maybe TRBD1 (5 bases). The CDR3 runs to 14 residues. Trimming took off 3 bases at V and 2 bases at J, with 13 bases between the two ends. Germline lookup yields CDR1 SQVTM and CDR2 ANQGSEA. The DNA of the CDR3 is TGCAGCGTTGACGCAGGGAACCCGCAAGAGACCCAGTACTTC. This codes for CSVDAGNPQETQYF. Supplemented by reference TRBV29-1 and TRBJ2-5, the full variable domain reads SAVISQKPSRDICQRGTSLTIQCQVDSQVTMMFWYRQQPGQSLTLIATANQGSEATYESGFVIDKFPISRPNLTFSTLTVSNMSPEDSSIYLCSVDAGNPQETQYFGPGTRLLVL.

The rearrangement links TRBV19 to TRBJ1-1; D is undetermined. This CDR3 has 12 amino acids. The germline gives CDR1 LNHDA, CDR2 SQIVND (reference sequence). Trimming cost V 4 bases and J 7 bases, with 10 bases left between them. The chain's CDR3 is CASSNRRLEAFF. In DNA, the CDR3 is TGTGCCAGTAGTAATAGGCGGCTTGAAGCTTTCTTT.

The chain links TRBV7-9 to TRBJ2-1; 9 nucleotides agree with TRBD2. V lost 5 bases to trimming and J lost 7 bases; unmatched junction nucleotides: 9. The CDR3 totals 15 residues. Per the germline V gene, CDR1 is SEHNR and CDR2 is FQNEAQ (reference sequence). This CDR3 is CASSQAGGRENEQFF. The CDR3 bases are TGTGCCAGCAGCCAGGCGGGCGGGAGGGAAAATGAGCAGTTCTTC. The full variable domain, rest sourced from reference TRBV7-9 and TRBJ2-1, is DTGVSQNPRHKITKRGQNVTFRCDPISEHNRLYWYRQTLGQGPEFLTYFQNEAQLEKSRLLSDRFSAERPKGSFSTLEIQRTEQGDSAMYLCASSQAGGRENEQFFGPGTRLTVL.

The chain combines TRBV5-1 with TRBJ2-2; D gene unclear. Germline-derived CDR1 and CDR2 are SGHRS and YFSETQ. Trimming pared 2 bases from V and 6 bases from J, leaving 23 bases between. The CDR3 runs 18 residues. This CDR3 is CASSFLPWYRPKAGELFF. CDR3 bases: TGCGCCAGCAGCTTCCTCCCATGGTATCGCCCGAAGGCCGGGGAGCTGTTTTTT. Based on the CDR3 plus reference TRBV5-1 and TRBJ2-2, the full variable domain is KAGVTQTPRYLIKTRGQQVTLSCSPISGHRSVSWYQQTPGQGLQFLFEYFSETQRNKGNFPGRFSGRQFSNSRSEMNVSTLELGDSALYLCASSFLPWYRPKAGELFFGEGSRLTVL.

The chain links TRBV18 to TRBJ2-7; 11 bases are a match to TRBD1. With V trimmed by 3 bases and J by 4 bases, 5 bases remained unmatched. The CDR3 has 15 amino acids. CDR1 is KGHSH and CDR2 is LQKENI in the germline V gene. This CDR3 reads CASSPGTGGGYEQYF. CDR3 DNA: TGTGCCAGCTCACCTGGGACAGGGGGTGGGTACGAGCAGTACTTC.

Regarding this clone: At one end the junction does not follow the germline gene, possibly because of a read error. This sequence joins TRBV2 and TRBJ2-7, with unresolved D. The CDR3 spans 18 residues. In germline, CDR1 is SNHLY, CDR2 FYNNEI. The DNA of the CDR3 is TGTGCCAGCAGCGAAGCGCCCCCCACTCAGCGATCGTCGTACGAGCAGTACTTC. This sequence encodes CASSEAPPTQRSSYEQYF.

This rearrangement joins TRBV5-1 to TRBJ1-4; no clear D gene. The germline gives CDR1 SGHRS, CDR2 YFSETQ. The CDR3 covers 15 residues. The V gene lost 4 bases and the J gene lost 0 bases, with 10 bases spanning the gap. As DNA, the CDR3 is TGCGCCAGCAGCCCTTCGACGGCAACTAATGAAAAACTGTTTTTT. As protein: CASSPSTATNEKLFF. Full variable domain (missing parts from reference TRBV5-1 and TRBJ1-4): KAGVTQTPRYLIKTRGQQVTLSCSPISGHRSVSWYQQTPGQGLQFLFEYFSETQRNKGNFPGRFSGRQFSNSRSEMNVSTLELGDSALYLCASSPSTATNEKLFFGSGTQLSVL.

V is TRBV10-2 and J is TRBJ2-7, with 7 bases identical to TRBD1. The CDR3 sequence is 15 residues long. Germline lookup yields CDR1 WSHSY and CDR2 SAAADI. Losses at the gene ends were 3 bases for V and 3 bases for J; bases not matched to a gene: 8. Written as DNA, the CDR3 is TGCGCCAGCAGTGACTTGACAGGGATTCTCTACGAGCAGTACTTC. Amino acid sequence: CASSDLTGILYEQYF.

The chain couples TRBV5-4 to TRBJ2-3; 10 nucleotides align to TRBD2. The J segment lost 0 bases and the V segment lost 4 bases, leaving 8 bases of the junction unmatched. The CDR3 is 17 amino acids. CDR1 is SGHNT and CDR2 is YYREEE in the germline V gene (reference sequence). The DNA for the CDR3 is TGTGCCAGCAGCCAAGGAGCGGGAGGGCCTAGCACAGATACGCAGTATTTT. Translation gives CASSQGAGGPSTDTQYF.

The rearrangement uses TRBV27 and TRBJ2-5; 10 bases align to TRBD1. CDR1 and CDR2 from the germline V gene are MNHEY and SMNVEV (reference sequence). V was clipped by 3 bases and J by 2 bases; unmatched bases: 3. The CDR3 is 15 amino acids. CDR3 bases: TGTGCCAGCAGTTTCTGGACAGGGGGTCAAGAGACCCAGTACTTC. Its translation is CASSFWTGGQETQYF.

V gene TRBV6-6 combines with J gene TRBJ2-6; D possibly corresponds to TRBD1 (5 bases). Trimming cost V 8 bases and J 2 bases, with 13 bases left between them. Germline CDR1 reads MNHNY; CDR2 reads SVGAGI (reference sequence). The CDR3 spans 15 residues. CDR3 DNA sequence: TGTGCCAGCGGGCCTCAGGGAACTGGGGCCAACGTCCTGACTTTC. This encodes CASGPQGTGANVLTF.

The V call is TRBV5-1, the J call TRBJ1-1; 10 bases line up with TRBD1. With V trimmed by 4 bases and J by 6 bases, 15 bases remained unmatched. CDR1 is SGHRS, CDR2 YFSETQ, per germline. This CDR3 comprises 17 residues. CDR3 amino acids: CASSPLRDRGLGAEAFF. The CDR3 nucleotides read TGCGCCAGCAGCCCACTCCGGGACAGGGGCTTGGGTGCTGAAGCTTTCTTT.

This clone has only one observation. The rearrangement uses TRBV5-1 and TRBJ2-1; possibly TRBD2 for D (6 bases). Trimming cost V 0 bases and J 0 bases, with 13 bases left between them. CDR1 is SGHRS and CDR2 is YFSETQ in the germline V gene. The CDR3 consists of 17 residues. The CDR3 nucleotides are TGCGCCAGCAGCTTGGTTAGCAGGAGGGGCTCCTACAATGAGCAGTTCTTC. It translates to CASSLVSRRGSYNEQFF.